This TCR beta chain was retrieved from a study of beta chain features in type 1 diabetes (dated by TCRdb to the late 2010s). At the level of the whole study: Mean age, gender distribution, total cell number and subset yield were not different between patients and healthy donors. A total of 85 million to 140 million sorted cells were examined across all samples, and the number of cells per subset was strongly correlated with RNA yield. The study compared the TCRB repertoires of sorted circulating CD4+ T cell subsets in recently diagnosed type 1 diabetes patients with those in matched healthy donors. Whereas all 30 or so donors provided naive and central memory subsets, regulatory and stem cell-like memory subsets were isolated from just 8 patients and about eight healthy donors. The study at large found these results: Because the HLA sub-analyses included only small numbers of individuals, any influence of HLA type on TCRB rearrangement was left unresolved. Naive, central memory and regulatory TCRB repertoires appeared to be more similar among patients than among healthy donors. Because cDNA rather than genomic DNA was sequenced, highly expressing activated cells could have been over-represented, although no difference in activation and CD3 levels was found between groups. Fewer insertions and more nucleotide deletions at VDJ recombination sites were observed in patients with type 1 diabetes, implying thymic rearrangement abnormalities. PCR might favor shorter templates, but patient and control samples were amplified and corrected together, so any skew would affect both groups equally. A moderate but significant shortening of TCRB CDR3 length was observed in type 1 diabetes patients in all four CD4+ subsets.

This clone turned up a few times. It lacks a known antigen. No quality values exist for individual bases; no much larger clone is one base distant. The sample carries other DNA sequences with the same CDR3. A single peripheral blood draw of approximately 0.11 L on average was collected from each donor into heparinised tubes. A BD FACSAria II and a panel including CD45RO, CCR7, CD25, CD127, CD95 and CD27 were used to sort naive, central memory, regulatory and stem cell-like memory CD4+ T cells. Purity was above 98% for every sorted population. PBMCs were separated immediately by Lymphoprep density gradient centrifugation and were stained directly, without being cultured. So that batch effects would be minimized, each experiment stained and sorted samples in pairs, pairing one healthy donor with one patient. The entire isolated RNA was reverse transcribed using the High Capacity cDNA Reverse Transcription Kit, and thus expressed TCRB transcripts were sequenced. Deep immunoSEQ sequencing was applied to naive, central memory and regulatory T cell samples, giving an average of about 3.6 million total reads per sample. Sorted cells were lysed in RLT buffer, and RNA was extracted using DNase-treated RNeasy Micro or Mini kits according to cell number. Each cell subset was processed on its own to prevent cross-contamination, while patient and healthy donor samples were processed together. The immunoSEQ multiplex PCR was used to amplify TCRB sequences from cDNA, yielding 87-bp fragments that span the CDR3 region. Amplicons were sequenced on the Illumina HiSeq platform. In the authors' own workflow: PCR bias was computationally corrected using synthetic template baselines, reads within Hamming distance 2 were collapsed, and singletons that could not be merged were discarded. Reads were aligned against IMGT to assign V, D and J genes, CDR3 length and insertions or deletions at six rearrangement sites. Within each subset, clonotype counts were normalized to the number of sorted cells before true diversity and Gini coefficients were calculated with the tcR R package. The overlap coefficient, calculated on TCRB nucleotide sequences, was used to measure repertoire sharing. As a proxy for the pre-selection repertoire, out-of-frame TCRB sequences from naive cells were analyzed. In its TCRdb copy, this immuneACCESS table keeps in-frame sequences only and misses some clones. Where compared with another copy, unresolved V genes explain less than half of these, and the others have no known cause. Clone size and the V and J calls come from that table; the DNA yielded D and trimming. Across this sample there are hundreds of thousands of clones, with 30% seen only once. About 0.065% of the sample is in the top ten clones.

The receptor's source is a man aged 18 to 30 in good health. The sequencing sample was made of naive CD4+ T cells from blood. The cell subset or site label for this specimen denotes: true naive CD4+ T cells.

The CDR3: CASSLGTSGRAEQYF. In nucleotides, the sequence is TGTGCCAGCAGTTTGGGGACTAGCGGGAGGGCGGAGCAGTACTTC. The rearranged chain carries TRBV28 and TRBJ2-7, and TRBD2 matches 16 of the central bases. Relative to germline, V is missing 3 bases and J is missing 7 bases, with 3 bases of the junction outside any gene match. CDR3 length: 15 amino acids, cysteine to phenylalanine. Just CDR3 DNA is preserved here, 45 bases in frame from base 1. For CDR1 and CDR2, the germline V gene lists MDHEN and SYDVKM.